This TCR beta chain was captured in a study of T cell responses to AZD1222 COVID-19 vaccine. Whole-study findings and limits: The study sampled repertoires only after the peak T cell response. Spike as a whole was targeted by vaccine-associated CD4 TCRs, dominant at 160-218 and 743-854. Nearly half of spike-specific TCRs reportedly target variant regions that are unmutated in the B.1.351 and B.1.1.7 variants.

Produced via immunoSEQ multiplex PCR; TCRdb's table is partial and in-frame only. The sample yields some 200,000 clones, almost 95% seen once. CDR3 length: 20 amino acids. Germline V gene sequence: CDR1 LGHNA, CDR2 YSLEER. The ends lost 3 bases at V and 3 bases at J; junction bases unmatched: 15. As for this clone: Its cognate antigen is unknown.

This chain links TRBV4-3 with TRBJ2-6; 9 nucleotides match TRBD1. This specimen was peripheral blood, taken on day 0 of AZD1222 vaccination. This TCR derives from an adult in good health. Here the CDR3 DNA reads TGCGCCAGCAGCCAGGATGTTTGGACAGGGGATCCAGGTGGGGCCAACGTCCTGACTTTC. This gives the protein CASSQDVWTGDPGGANVLTF.